These 26 T cell receptor beta chains came from one sample sequenced in a study of CD8 T cells in Susac syndrome. Random hexamers were used to reverse transcribe the RNA input (about 0.45 to 1 ug). MiXCR was run by TCRdb on the immunoSEQ multiplex PCR reads, yielding one entry per CDR3 protein. The table lists about 130,000 distinct CDR3 sequences, about 90% of them singletons. Sequencing used CD8+ T cells from PBMCs. The receptors come from a human donor with multiple sclerosis.

The V and J genes are TRBV19 and TRBJ2-2; D perhaps matches TRBD1 (5 bases). There are 13 residues in the CDR3. V lost 3 bases, J lost 7 bases, and 9 bases lay in between. The germline V gene encodes CDR1 LNHDA and CDR2 SQIVND (reference sequence). CDR3 DNA: TGTGCCAGTAGTATTGGGGCTGGCGGGGAGCTGTTTTTT. It codes for CASSIGAGGELFF.

J is TRBJ1-1 and V is TRBV15; D call uncertain. From germline, CDR1 is LNHNV and CDR2 YYDKDF (reference sequence). Trimming took 5 bases from V and 5 from J, leaving 12 bases between them. The CDR3 is made up of 13 amino acids. The CDR3 DNA follows: TGTGCCACCAGCTCCCTACGGTGGACTGAAGCTTTCTTT. It specifies CATSSLRWTEAFF.

The genes are TRBV29-1 and TRBJ2-1, with D possibly being TRBD1 or TRBD2 (5 bases each). The CDR3 has 14 residues. V lost 7 bases and J lost 2, with 15 bases in between. Germline CDR1 SQVTM, CDR2 ANQGSEA. CDR3 amino acids: CSALPGSAYNEQFF. DNA of the CDR3: TGCAGCGCTCTGCCAGGGAGCGCCTACAATGAGCAGTTCTTC.

Here the CDR3 reads CATEEPGLAETQYF. CDR3 coding DNA: TGTGCCACCGAAGAGCCGGGACTAGCAGAGACCCAGTACTTC. This rearrangement joins TRBV10-3 to TRBJ2-5; 9 bases line up with TRBD2. The ends lost 10 bases at V and 4 bases at J; junction bases unmatched: 10. Germline CDR1 ENHRY, CDR2 SYGVKD. This CDR3 has 14 amino acids.

This clonotype occurred once. The CDR3: CASSPTLARAYNEQFF. In DNA form, the CDR3 reads TGTGCCAGCAGCCCCACACTAGCACGGGCCTACAATGAGCAGTTCTTC. J is TRBJ2-1 and V is TRBV7-9, with TRBD2 as a possible D gene (6 bases). This CDR3 comprises 16 residues. V dropped 5 bases and J dropped 2 bases, with 16 bases sitting between them. Germline CDR1 and CDR2: SEHNR and FQNEAQ (reference sequence).

This clonotype was observed a few times. V and J are TRBV7-9 and TRBJ2-1; unclear D gene. The CDR3 totals 11 residues. Trimming pared 3 bases from V and 9 bases from J, leaving 6 bases between. Germline V gene data show CDR1 as SEHNR and CDR2 as FQNEAQ (reference sequence). CDR3 in DNA: TGTGCCAGCAGCTTGGGCGGTGAGCAGTTCTTC. This codes for CASSLGGEQFF.

This sequence joins TRBV11-2 and TRBJ1-1; no clear D. Germline-derived CDR1 and CDR2 are SGHAT and FQNNGV. The CDR3 sequence is 12 residues long. The V end was cut by 4 bases, the J end by 3 bases, with 6 bases between. The CDR3 region is CASSSRDTEAFF. The CDR3, as DNA: TGTGCCAGCAGCTCCAGAGACACTGAAGCTTTCTTT.

V is TRBV28 and J is TRBJ2-7, with D hard to call. The germline V gene has CDR1 MDHEN and CDR2 SYDVKM. The CDR3 is made up of 15 amino acids. V lost 7 bases to trimming and J lost 6 bases, with 22 bases between them. The CDR3 loop is CASTSRVGAPGEQYF. In nucleotides, the CDR3 is TGTGCCAGCACCTCCCGCGTCGGAGCCCCGGGCGAGCAGTACTTC.

The V and J genes are TRBV6-2 or TRBV6-3 and TRBJ2-1; D remains ambiguous. Trimming cost V 2 bases and J 4 bases, with 6 bases left between them. The CDR3 is 13 amino acids. CDR1 and CDR2 from the germline V gene are MNHEY and SVGEGT. Written as DNA, the CDR3 is TGTGCCAGCAGTTACCAATTTTACAATGAGCAGTTCTTC. Amino acid sequence: CASSYQFYNEQFF.

The chain carries TRBV19 and TRBJ2-6; D may correspond to TRBD1 or TRBD2 (5 bases each). Trimming stripped 4 bases from V and 3 bases from J, with 16 bases between. CDR3 length: 17 amino acids. CDR1 and CDR2 from the germline V gene are LNHDA and SQIVND (reference sequence). The CDR3 region has the DNA TGTGCCAGTAGTACGGGACCCGACATAGGTGGGGCCAACGTCCTGACTTTC. Encoded protein: CASSTGPDIGGANVLTF.

This chain joins TRBV20-1 and TRBJ2-7, with TRBD1 matching 10 bases. Germline assignment: CDR1 DFQATT and CDR2 SNEGSKA (reference sequence). The V gene end was trimmed by 6 bases and the J gene end by 6 bases; junction bases not matched to a gene: 5. CDR3 length: 12 residues. The CDR3 loop reads CSAPDRGVEQYF. CDR3 DNA sequence: TGCAGTGCCCCGGACAGGGGGGTCGAGCAGTACTTC.

The chain has TRBV27 and TRBJ1-1, with 7 bases aligning to TRBD1. The germline CDR1 and CDR2 sequences are MNHEY and SMNVEV (reference sequence). The CDR3 extends over 14 amino acids. Trimming at V came to 4 bases and at J to 3 bases, leaving 5 bases not matched to a gene. The CDR3 is CASSSGTADTEAFF. Written as DNA, the CDR3 is TGTGCCAGCAGTTCGGGGACAGCTGACACTGAAGCTTTCTTT.

The chain employs TRBV13 and TRBJ1-1; the D is unclear. The CDR3 is 14 amino acids. V lost 0 bases to trimming and J lost 1 base, with 6 bases between them. Germline CDR1 is PRHDT and CDR2 is FYEKMQ (reference sequence). The CDR3 sequence is CASSLGHGNTEAFF. The CDR3 DNA sequence: TGTGCCAGCAGCTTAGGCCACGGGAACACTGAAGCTTTCTTT.

This chain connects TRBV27 to TRBJ2-3; no firm D call. The CDR3 extends over 11 amino acids. Germline CDR1 reads MNHEY; CDR2 reads SMNVEV (reference sequence). Deletions cut 8 bases from V and 5 bases from J, with 8 bases between. CDR3 sequence (DNA): TGTGCCAGCGTCCTCGGAGATACGCAGTATTTT. It encodes CASVLGDTQYF.

The genes are TRBV13 and TRBJ2-1, with 10 bases identical to TRBD1. Trimming cost V 5 bases and J 8 bases; bases outside gene matches: 3. The V gene's germline CDR1 is PRHDT and CDR2 FYEKMQ (reference sequence). The CDR3 runs to 13 residues. DNA for the CDR3: TGTGCCAGCAGCACGACAGGGGGCGATGAGCAGTTCTTC. Translated, it gives CASSTTGGDEQFF.

J is TRBJ2-7 and V is TRBV5-1; tentative D call: TRBD2 (5 bases). Germline loops: CDR1 SGHRS, CDR2 YFSETQ. Trimming shortened V by 3 bases and J by 3 bases, and 16 bases separated the two germline ends. The CDR3 is 15 residues long. The CDR3 loop reads CASSSYPGSNYEQYF. In nucleotides, the CDR3 is TGCGCCAGCAGCTCCTACCCGGGATCCAACTACGAGCAGTACTTC. Looking up the rest from reference TRBV5-1 and TRBJ2-7 gives the full variable domain: KAGVTQTPRYLIKTRGQQVTLSCSPISGHRSVSWYQQTPGQGLQFLFEYFSETQRNKGNFPGRFSGRQFSNSRSEMNVSTLELGDSALYLCASSSYPGSNYEQYFGPGTRLTVT.

V gene TRBV4-2 combines with J gene TRBJ2-1; D unresolved. Trimming took off 4 bases at V and 5 bases at J, with 9 bases between the two ends. Germline V gives CDR1 LGHNA, CDR2 YNFKEQ. The CDR3 length is 13 residues. The CDR3 loop is CASSPPTHNEQFF. CDR3 coding DNA: TGTGCCAGCAGCCCACCGACCCACAATGAGCAGTTCTTC.

The J gene is TRBJ2-2, the V gene TRBV18; D remains ambiguous. Trimming pared 4 bases from V and 9 bases from J, leaving 18 bases between. Per germline, CDR1 KGHSH and CDR2 LQKENI. The length of the CDR3 is 15 residues. For the CDR3, the DNA is TGTGCCAGCTCACTCTCCTCCATGGACGCGAGGGAGCTGTTTTTT. Translated, it gives CASSLSSMDARELFF.

The chain uses TRBV24-1 and TRBJ2-1, with a weak D call TRBD2 (6 bases). Germline V gene lookup returns CDR1 KGHDR and CDR2 SFDVKD. V lost 9 bases and J lost 7, with 12 bases in between. The CDR3 covers 12 residues. The CDR3 loop reads CATRDSLNEQFF. CDR3 nucleotides: TGTGCCACCCGGGACTCCTTAAATGAGCAGTTCTTC.

The chain is built from TRBV9 and TRBJ2-1, with a weak D call TRBD2 (6 bases). The CDR3 is 16 residues long. The V end lost 3 bases, the J end lost 4 bases, and 17 bases lay between the germline ends. Germline V CDR1 and CDR2: SGDLS, YYNGEE. CDR3 in DNA: TGTGCCAGCAGCGACTCCGGGACTTACACGTACAATGAGCAGTTCTTC. Protein sequence: CASSDSGTYTYNEQFF.

The CDR3 loop is CAWNSFAGELFF. The DNA for the CDR3 is TGTGCCTGGAACAGTTTTGCCGGGGAGCTGTTTTTT. The chain is built from TRBV30 and TRBJ2-2; D remains ambiguous. The CDR3 runs to 12 residues. Germline V gene lookup returns CDR1 GTSNPN and CDR2 SVGIG (reference sequence). Trimming cost V 4 bases and J 6 bases, with 9 bases left between them.

The V gene is TRBV12-3 or TRBV12-4, the J gene TRBJ1-1; D is unresolved. With 8 bases removed from V and 5 bases from J, the gap between germline ends came to 6 bases. The CDR3 extends over 10 amino acids. The CDR3 nucleotides are TGTGCCAGCGAGATAACTGAAGCTTTCTTT. Protein sequence: CASEITEAFF.

The rearrangement links TRBV12-5 to TRBJ1-2; unclear D gene. Germline V lookup: CDR1 LGHNT, CDR2 FRNRAP. CDR3 length: 12 residues. V lost 6 bases and J 4 bases, leaving 9 bases between the germline ends. The CDR3 is CASGLVGYGYTF. CDR3 DNA sequence: TGTGCTAGTGGCCTTGTCGGCTATGGCTACACCTTC.

The J gene is TRBJ2-4, the V gene TRBV6-2 or TRBV6-3; 8 bases are shared with TRBD1. CDR1 and CDR2 from the germline V gene are MNHEY and SVGEGT. This CDR3 has 17 residues. The trim removed 2 bases at V and 0 bases at J, leaving 6 bases unmatched. CDR3 DNA: TGTGCCAGCAGTTACGGGACAGGAGTTCTAGCCAAAAACATTCAGTACTTC. This sequence encodes CASSYGTGVLAKNIQYF.

The chain has TRBV6-4 and TRBJ1-1; TRBD1 matches 7 bases. CDR1 and CDR2 from the germline V gene are MRHNA and SNTAGT. The CDR3 is 14 amino acids. With V trimmed by 2 bases and J by 5 bases, 5 bases remained unmatched. The CDR3 region is CASSDTGDRTEAFF. The CDR3 nucleotides read TGTGCCAGCAGTGACACAGGGGATCGGACTGAAGCTTTCTTT.

The rearrangement links TRBV27 to TRBJ2-7; the match to TRBD1 covers 8 bases. The CDR3 contains 15 residues. Per germline, CDR1 MNHEY and CDR2 SMNVEV (reference sequence). The junction had 8 bases not matched to a gene; V was cut back by 4 bases and J by 3 bases. In DNA, the CDR3 is TGTGCCAGCAGTTGGGAGACAGGGGAAGTCTACGAGCAGTACTTC. It is translated as CASSWETGEVYEQYF.